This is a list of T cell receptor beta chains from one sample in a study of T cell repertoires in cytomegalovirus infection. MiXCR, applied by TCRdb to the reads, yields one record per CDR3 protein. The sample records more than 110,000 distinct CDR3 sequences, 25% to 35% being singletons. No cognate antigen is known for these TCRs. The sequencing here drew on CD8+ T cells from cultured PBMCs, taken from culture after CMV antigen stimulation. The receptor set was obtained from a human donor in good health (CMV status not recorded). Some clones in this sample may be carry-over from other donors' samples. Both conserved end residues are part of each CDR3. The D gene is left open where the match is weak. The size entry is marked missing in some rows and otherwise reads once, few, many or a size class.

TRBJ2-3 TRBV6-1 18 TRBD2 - TGTGTCAGCAAACCGGCCAGTACTAGCGGGGATCCCACAGATACGCAGTATTTT CVSKPASTSGDPTDTQYF
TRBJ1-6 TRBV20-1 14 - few TGCAGTGCTAGAGATTTGAAAGGGATTTCACCCCTCCACTTT CSARDLKGISPLHF
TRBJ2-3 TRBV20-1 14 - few TGCAGTGCCCCTCAGGGTTTCCGCACAGATACGCAGTATTTT CSAPQGFRTDTQYF
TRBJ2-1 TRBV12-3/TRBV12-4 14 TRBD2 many TGTGCCAGCAGTAGCGGGGGGGCCCTCAATGAGCAGTTCTTC CASSSGGALNEQFF
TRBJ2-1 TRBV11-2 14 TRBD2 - TGTGCCAGCAGCTCGATGCGGGGGAACAATGAGCAGTTCTTC CASSSMRGNNEQFF
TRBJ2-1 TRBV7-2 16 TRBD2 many TGTGCCAGCAGCTTAGGGTTCGGGGGGAACTACAATGAGCAGTTCTTC CASSLGFGGNYNEQFF
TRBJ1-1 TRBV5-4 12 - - TGTGCCAGCAGCTTCATGAGCACTGAAGCTTTCTTT CASSFMSTEAFF
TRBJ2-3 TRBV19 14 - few TGTGCCAGTAGTATAGTCCTGAGCACAGATACGCAGTATTTT CASSIVLSTDTQYF
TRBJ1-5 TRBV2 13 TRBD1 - TGTGCCAGCAGCGGGACAGGGGTACAGCCCCAGCATTTT CASSGTGVQPQHF
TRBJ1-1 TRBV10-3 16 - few TGTGCCATCAGTGAGGTGAGGGTTCAAGGGAACACTGAAGCTTTCTTT CAISEVRVQGNTEAFF
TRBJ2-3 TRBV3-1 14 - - TGTGCCAGCAGCCAAGGAGGAAATCTAGATACGCAGTATTTT CASSQGGNLDTQYF
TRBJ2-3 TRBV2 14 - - TGTGCCAGCAGTGGAGGACTCGGCACAGATACGCAGTATTTT CASSGGLGTDTQYF
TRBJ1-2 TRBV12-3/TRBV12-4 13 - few TGTGCCAGCGCCACCCGGGGGCCCTATGGCTACACCTTC CASATRGPYGYTF
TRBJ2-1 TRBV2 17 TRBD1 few TGTGCCAGCAGTGAATTCCGGACAGGGGGAAACTACAATGAGCAGTTCTTC CASSEFRTGGNYNEQFF
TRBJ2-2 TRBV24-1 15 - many TGTGCCACCAGTGACTTCCGGGACACCACCGGGGAGCTGTTTTTT CATSDFRDTTGELFF
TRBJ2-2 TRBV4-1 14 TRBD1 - TGCGCCAGCAGCCAAGAGACAGGGGGCGGGGAGCTGTTTTTT CASSQETGGGELFF
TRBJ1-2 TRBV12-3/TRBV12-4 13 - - TGTGCCAGCAGTCCATCGGACCTCTATGGCTACACCTTC CASSPSDLYGYTF
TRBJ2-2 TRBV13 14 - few TGTGCCAGCAGCTCGACAGCCCATCGTGGGGAGCTGTTTTTT CASSSTAHRGELFF
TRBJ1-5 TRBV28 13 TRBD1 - TGTGCCAGCAGTTGGACAGGGGTCCAGCCCCAGCATTTT CASSWTGVQPQHF
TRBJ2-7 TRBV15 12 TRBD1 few TGTGCCACCAGCCTACAGGGGCACGAGCAGTACTTC CATSLQGHEQYF
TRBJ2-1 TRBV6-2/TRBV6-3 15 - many TGTGCCAGCAGTTACGGGTCGGGGTCCTACAATGAGCAGTTCTTC CASSYGSGSYNEQFF
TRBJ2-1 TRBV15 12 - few TGTGCCACCAGCAGTCCAGGGAGTGAGCAGTTCTTC CATSSPGSEQFF
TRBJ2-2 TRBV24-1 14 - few TGTGCCACCAGTGATTTGGCCCAGACCGGGGAGCTGTTTTTT CATSDLAQTGELFF
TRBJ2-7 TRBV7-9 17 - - TGTGCCAGCAGCCCATCCAACCCGGACTTACCAGCCTACGAGCAGTACTTC CASSPSNPDLPAYEQYF
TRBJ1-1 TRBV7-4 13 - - TGCGGGGGGGGGCAGGGATCTGACACTGAAGCTTTCTTT CGGGQGSDTEAFF
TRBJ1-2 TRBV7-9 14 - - TGTGCCAGCAGCACCAGCACAGGGCGCTATGGCTACACCTTC CASSTSTGRYGYTF
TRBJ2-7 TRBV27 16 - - TGTGCCAGCAGTCCCTCAGGGTTTTCCTCCTCCTACGAGCAGTACTTC CASSPSGFSSSYEQYF
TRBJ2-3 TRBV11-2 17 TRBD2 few TGTGCCAGCAGCCAAATACTAGCGTTGGGTGGGGCAGATACGCAGTATTTT CASSQILALGGADTQYF
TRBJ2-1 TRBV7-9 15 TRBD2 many TGTGCCAGCGTTGGACTAGCTACTTCTTACAATGAGCAGTTCTTC CASVGLATSYNEQFF
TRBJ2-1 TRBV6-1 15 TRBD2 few TGTGCCAGCAGTGAAGATGTACTAGCGGGCAATGAGCAGTTCTTC CASSEDVLAGNEQFF
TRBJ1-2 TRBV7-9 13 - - TGTGCCAGCAGCTTAAACTCCGGCCTCGACTACACCTTC CASSLNSGLDYTF
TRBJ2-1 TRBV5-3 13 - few TGTGCCAGCAGCTTGGTAGGGGATCATGAGCAGTTCTTC CASSLVGDHEQFF
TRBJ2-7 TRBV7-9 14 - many TGTGCCAGCAGCTCCCACAGGAGCTCCTACGAGCAGTACTTC CASSSHRSSYEQYF
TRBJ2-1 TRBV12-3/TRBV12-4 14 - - TGTGCCAGCGGCCCGGGAAGCTCCTACAATGAGCAGTTCTTC CASGPGSSYNEQFF
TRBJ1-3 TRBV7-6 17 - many TGTGCCAGCAGCCGATTTGCCCTCGGGACTTCTGGAAACACCATATATTTT CASSRFALGTSGNTIYF
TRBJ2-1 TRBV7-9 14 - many TGTGCCAGCAGCTCACCCATTGGGTACAATGAGCAGTTCTTC CASSSPIGYNEQFF
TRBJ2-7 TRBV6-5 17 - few TGTGCCAGCAGCAACCCTTTTGGGGTCGACGATGTTCCGGAGCAGTACTTC CASSNPFGVDDVPEQYF
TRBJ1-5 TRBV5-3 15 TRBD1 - TGTGCCAGCAGCTTGGCCAGGGGGATCAATCAGCCCCAGCATTTT CASSLARGINQPQHF
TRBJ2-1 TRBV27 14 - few TGTGCCAGCAGTTTATCTGGGTCCTACAATGAGCAGTTCTTC CASSLSGSYNEQFF
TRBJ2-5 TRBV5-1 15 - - TGCGCCAGCAGCGGGGGGACAGACAGGAGGGAGACCCAGTACTTC CASSGGTDRRETQYF
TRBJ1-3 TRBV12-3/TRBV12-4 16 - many TGTGCCAGCAGTTTGAGACTGGCTTTCTCTGGAAACACCATATATTTT CASSLRLAFSGNTIYF
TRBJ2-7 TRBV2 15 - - TGTGCCAGCACCCCGGGACGGTCAAACTCCTACGAGCAGTACTTC CASTPGRSNSYEQYF
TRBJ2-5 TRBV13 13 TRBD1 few TGTGCCAGCATAGGACAGGGTCAAGAGACCCAGTACTTC CASIGQGQETQYF
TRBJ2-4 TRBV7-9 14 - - TGTGCCAGCAGCCCTAATGCGGCCAAAAACATTCAGTACTTC CASSPNAAKNIQYF
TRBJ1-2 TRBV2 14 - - TGTGCCAGCAGTGTAGATGGGGCTAACTATGGCTACACCTTC CASSVDGANYGYTF
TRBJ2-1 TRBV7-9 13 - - TGTGCCAGCAGCTTAGAAAGGGGGTATGAGCAGTTCTTC CASSLERGYEQFF
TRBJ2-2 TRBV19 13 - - TGTGCCAGTAGTACGCGCTCGGCCGGGGAGCTGTTTTTT CASSTRSAGELFF
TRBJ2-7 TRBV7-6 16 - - TGTGCCAGCAGCTTAGCGGGGGGGACACATACCTACGAGCAGTACTTC CASSLAGGTHTYEQYF